A selection of T cell receptor beta chains follows, all from one sample in a study of T cell changes during pregnancy in multiple sclerosis. Libraries were prepared by immunoSEQ multiplex PCR; TCRdb keeps only in-frame clonotypes and omits some of them. The data show tens of thousands of clones, 90% to 95% seen once. The starting material was peripheral blood, obtained in the second trimester of pregnancy. These receptors originate from a female donor with multiple sclerosis, enrolled in a pregnancy study. Both conserved end residues are part of each CDR3. The D gene is left open where the match is weak. Clone size is not always given. Where it is, it says once, few, many or a class for expanded clones.

D gene	J gene	clone size	V gene	CDR3 protein	CDR3 DNA
TRBD1	TRBJ1-4	.	TRBV5-6	CASSEGTANEKLFF	TGTGCCAGCAGCGAAGGGACAGCGAATGAAAAACTGTTTTTT
TRBD1	TRBJ1-5	.	TRBV5-1	CASSPLPGQGAPQPQHF	TGCGCCAGCAGCCCCCTACCGGGACAGGGGGCCCCTCAGCCCCAGCATTTT
.	TRBJ2-1	.	TRBV7-9	CASSSWKGEGEQFF	TGTGCCAGCAGCTCCTGGAAGGGGGAAGGTGAGCAGTTCTTC
TRBD1	TRBJ1-5	.	TRBV7-9	CASSWISGQGSNQPQHF	TGTGCCAGCAGCTGGATATCCGGACAGGGAAGCAATCAGCCCCAGCATTTT
TRBD1	TRBJ2-1	.	TRBV19	CASSITPGTGGSNEQFF	TGTGCCAGTAGTATTACCCCCGGGACAGGGGGTTCCAATGAGCAGTTCTTC
TRBD1	TRBJ2-1	.	TRBV11-3	CASSPTGYYNEQFF	TGTGCCAGCAGCCCGACAGGGTACTACAATGAGCAGTTCTTC
TRBD2	TRBJ2-3	.	TRBV6-4	CASSDSGGATDTQYF	TGTGCCAGCAGTGATAGCGGGGGGGCCACAGATACGCAGTATTTT
.	TRBJ1-4	.	TRBV19	CATSLAATNEKLFF	TGTGCCACATCCTTGGCTGCAACTAATGAAAAACTGTTTTTT
TRBD2	TRBJ2-2	.	TRBV11-3	CASGLGGEFTGELFF	TGTGCCAGCGGGCTGGGGGGGGAATTCACCGGGGAGCTGTTTTTT
.	TRBJ1-1	.	TRBV27	CASSPGNTEAFF	TGTGCCAGCAGTCCCGGGAACACTGAAGCTTTCTTT
TRBD1	TRBJ1-4	.	TRBV7-8	CASSLIGTVSEKLFF	TGTGCCAGCAGCTTAATCGGGACAGTTTCCGAAAAACTGTTTTTT
TRBD2	TRBJ2-7	.	TRBV7-6	CASSLEGGRQSSYEQYF	TGTGCCAGCAGCTTAGAGGGAGGGAGGCAGAGCTCCTACGAGCAGTACTTC
.	TRBJ2-7	few	TRBV6-5	CASMEGSFMGYEQYF	TGTGCCAGCATGGAGGGTTCCTTTATGGGCTACGAGCAGTACTTC
.	TRBJ2-3	.	TRBV15	CATSRNPTGQIHFSVSTDTQYF	TGTGCCACCAGCAGAAACCCAACTGGACAGATCCATTTTTCCGTCAGCACAGATACGCAGTATTTT
.	TRBJ1-1	.	TRBV9	CASSAGLMNTEAFF	TGTGCCAGCAGCGCCGGGTTAATGAACACTGAAGCTTTCTTT
.	TRBJ2-7	.	TRBV5-1	CASSLKTGYEQYF	TGCGCCAGCAGCTTGAAGACGGGCTACGAGCAGTACTTC
TRBD2	TRBJ2-7	.	TRBV19	CASRTLGGNPYEQYF	TGTGCCAGTAGGACCCTGGGGGGGAACCCCTACGAGCAGTACTTC
.	TRBJ1-4	.	TRBV6-5	CASSPYDGAREKLFF	TGTGCCAGCAGTCCATACGACGGCGCTAGGGAAAAACTGTTTTTT
.	TRBJ1-5	.	TRBV6-5	CASSLDSLNQPQHF	TGTGCCAGCAGCCTGGACAGCCTAAATCAGCCCCAGCATTTT
.	TRBJ2-1	.	TRBV6-5	CASSYLGLSNEQFF	TGTGCCAGCAGTTACTTAGGACTATCCAATGAGCAGTTCTTC
TRBD1	TRBJ1-6	.	TRBV4-1	CASSLPGTGNSPLHF	TGCGCCAGCAGCCTCCCCGGGACAGGGAATTCACCCCTCCACTTT
TRBD2	TRBJ2-3	.	TRBV2	CASSRLAGSTDTQYF	TGTGCCAGCAGTCGACTAGCCGGAAGCACAGATACGCAGTATTTT
.	TRBJ2-5	.	TRBV6-6	CASSYVGGGARETQYF	TGTGCCAGCAGTTACGTCGGAGGGGGGGCACGGGAGACCCAGTACTTC
.	TRBJ1-1	.	TRBV6-6	CASSPGLWDLNTEAFF	TGTGCCAGCAGTCCGGGATTGTGGGATTTGAACACTGAAGCTTTCTTT
TRBD2	TRBJ2-7	once	TRBV5-1	CATTKRGTCREQYF	TGCGCCACTACAAAGCGGGGGACGTGTCGCGAGCAGTACTTC
.	TRBJ1-1	.	TRBV29-1	CSARSRQLTGTEAFF	TGCAGCGCACGCAGTCGGCAGTTGACGGGCACTGAAGCTTTCTTT
.	TRBJ2-2	.	TRBV21-1	CASSAGEGEQNTGELFF	TGTGCCAGCAGCGCCGGTGAGGGGGAACAGAACACCGGGGAGCTGTTTTTT
.	TRBJ2-3	once	TRBV7-3	CASSLTYSTDTQYF	TGTGCCAGCAGCTTAACGTACAGTACAGATACGCAGTATTTT
.	TRBJ1-6	few	TRBV4-1	CASSQEVLHNSPLHF	TGCGCCAGCAGCCAAGAGGTCCTACATAATTCACCCCTCCACTTT
TRBD1	TRBJ1-1	.	TRBV19	CASSTERDRLNPLNTEAFF	TGTGCCAGTAGTACGGAAAGGGACAGGTTGAATCCTCTGAACACTGAAGCTTTCTTT
TRBD2	TRBJ2-7	few	TRBV19	CAWGGTPTYEQYF	TGTGCCTGGGGGGGGACTCCTACCTACGAGCAGTACTTC
.	TRBJ1-1	.	TRBV27	CASSLSWGTGAEKFF	.
TRBD1	TRBJ1-6	once	TRBV15	CATGRDRDFSPLHF	TGTGCCACCGGTCGGGACAGGGATTTTTCACCCCTCCACTTT
TRBD1	TRBJ2-7	.	TRBV2	CASSESGQAHYEQYF	TGTGCCAGCAGTGAATCGGGACAGGCCCACTACGAGCAGTACTTC
.	TRBJ1-1	.	TRBV18	CASSRLDRNTEAFF	TGTGCCAGCTCACGACTGGACAGGAACACTGAAGCTTTCTTT
.	TRBJ2-7	.	TRBV5-8	CASSGLHEQYF	TGTGCCAGCTCGGGACTCCACGAGCAGTACTTC
.	TRBJ2-3	once	TRBV5-1	CASSSRGPEDTQYF	TGCGCCAGCAGCTCCAGAGGGCCTGAGGATACGCAGTATTTT
.	TRBJ2-4	.	TRBV7-6	CASSPGGSGIQYF	TGTGCCAGCAGCCCTGGAGGTTCGGGCATTCAGTACTTC
.	TRBJ1-1	.	TRBV19	CASILDGLLNTEAFF	TGTGCCAGTATCCTAGACGGACTCTTGAACACTGAAGCTTTCTTT
.	TRBJ1-3	.	TRBV28	CASSFLGAEGLRNTIYF	TGTGCCAGCAGTTTCTTAGGAGCGGAGGGACTGCGAAACACCATATATTTT
TRBD2	TRBJ2-3	.	TRBV9	CASSVTSGDSTDTQYF	TGTGCCAGCAGCGTAACTAGCGGGGATAGCACAGATACGCAGTATTTT
.	TRBJ1-1	.	TRBV2	CASSLTGDTEAFF	TGTGCCAGCAGTCTAACGGGGGACACTGAAGCTTTCTTT
TRBD2	TRBJ2-1	.	TRBV10-3	CATGPSGALGEQFF	TGTGCCACCGGACCTAGCGGGGCCCTTGGTGAGCAGTTCTTC